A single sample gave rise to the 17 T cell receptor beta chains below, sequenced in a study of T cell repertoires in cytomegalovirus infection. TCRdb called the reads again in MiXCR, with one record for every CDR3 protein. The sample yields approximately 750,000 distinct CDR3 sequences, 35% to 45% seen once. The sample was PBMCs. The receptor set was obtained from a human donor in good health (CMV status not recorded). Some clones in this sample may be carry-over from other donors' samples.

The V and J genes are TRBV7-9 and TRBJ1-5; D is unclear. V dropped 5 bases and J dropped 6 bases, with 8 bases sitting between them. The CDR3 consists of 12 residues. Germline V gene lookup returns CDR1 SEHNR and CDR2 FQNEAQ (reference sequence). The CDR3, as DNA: TGTGCCAGCAGCCGCCTTAGTCAGCCCCAGCATTTT. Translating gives CASSRLSQPQHF.

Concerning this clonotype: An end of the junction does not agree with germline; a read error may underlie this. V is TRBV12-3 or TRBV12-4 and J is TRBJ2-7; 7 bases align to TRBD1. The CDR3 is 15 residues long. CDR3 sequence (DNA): TGTGCCAGCAGGTTAGGTACAGGGGTGGTTCGCGAGCAGTACTTC. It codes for CASRLGTGVVREQYF.

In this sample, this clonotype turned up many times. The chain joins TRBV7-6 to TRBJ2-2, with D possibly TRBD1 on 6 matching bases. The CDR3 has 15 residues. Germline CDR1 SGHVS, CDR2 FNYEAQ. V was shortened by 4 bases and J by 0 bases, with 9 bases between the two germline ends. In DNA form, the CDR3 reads TGTGCCAGCAGCTGGGACACCACGAACACCGGGGAGCTGTTTTTT. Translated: CASSWDTTNTGELFF.

The DNA for the CDR3 is TGTGCCAGCAGCTTGGCCACGGGGGGGGAACGGTTCTTC. Translating gives CASSLATGGERFF. This chain uses TRBV5-5 with TRBJ2-1; 8 bases match TRBD2. Germline V CDR1 and CDR2: SGHKS, YYEKEE (reference sequence). The CDR3 has 13 residues. V lost 0 bases and J lost 15; bases outside the gene matches: 8.

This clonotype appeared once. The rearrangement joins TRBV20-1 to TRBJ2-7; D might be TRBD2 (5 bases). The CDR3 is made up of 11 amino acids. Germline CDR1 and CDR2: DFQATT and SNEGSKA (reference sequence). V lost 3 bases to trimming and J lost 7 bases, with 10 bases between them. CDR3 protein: CSASVAREQYF. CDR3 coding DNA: TGCAGTGCTAGCGTAGCGAGGGAGCAGTACTTC.

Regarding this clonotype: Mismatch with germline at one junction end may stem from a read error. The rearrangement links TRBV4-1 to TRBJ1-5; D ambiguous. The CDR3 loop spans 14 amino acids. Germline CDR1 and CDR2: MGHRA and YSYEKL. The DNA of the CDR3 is TGTGCCAGCAGCCAAGATAGGGCTAAACAGCCCCAGCATTTT. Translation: CASSQDRAKQPQHF.

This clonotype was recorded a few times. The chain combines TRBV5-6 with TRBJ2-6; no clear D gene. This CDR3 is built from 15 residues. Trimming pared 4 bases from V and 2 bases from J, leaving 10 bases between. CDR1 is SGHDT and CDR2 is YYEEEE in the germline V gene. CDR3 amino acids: CASSPQTPGANVLTF. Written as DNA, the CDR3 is TGTGCCAGCAGCCCCCAGACCCCTGGGGCCAACGTCCTGACTTTC. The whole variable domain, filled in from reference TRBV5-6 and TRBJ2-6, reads DAGVTQSPTHLIKTRGQQVTLRCSPKSGHDTVSWYQQALGQGPQFIFQYYEEEERQRGNFPDRFSGHQFPNYSSELNVNALLLGDSALYLCASSPQTPGANVLTFGAGSRLTVL.

This CDR3 is CASSMAGSGNTIYF. Written as DNA, the CDR3 is TGTGCCAGTAGTATGGCCGGCTCTGGAAACACCATATATTTT. V and J are TRBV19 and TRBJ1-3; D is undetermined. The germline V and J ends were trimmed by 3 bases and 0 bases, with 6 bases remaining between them. The germline CDR1 and CDR2 sequences are LNHDA and SQIVND (reference sequence). This CDR3 comprises 14 residues.

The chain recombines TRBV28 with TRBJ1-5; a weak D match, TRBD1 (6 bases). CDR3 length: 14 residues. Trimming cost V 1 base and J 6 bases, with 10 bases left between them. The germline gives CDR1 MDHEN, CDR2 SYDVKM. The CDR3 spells CASSLYRVGQPQHF. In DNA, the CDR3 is TGTGCCAGCAGTTTATACAGGGTGGGTCAGCCCCAGCATTTT. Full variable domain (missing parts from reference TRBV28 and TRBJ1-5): DVKVTQSSRYLVKRTGEKVFLECVQDMDHENMFWYRQDPGLGLRLIYFSYDVKMKEKGDIPEGYSVSREKKERFSLILESASTNQTSMYLCASSLYRVGQPQHFGDGTRLSIL.

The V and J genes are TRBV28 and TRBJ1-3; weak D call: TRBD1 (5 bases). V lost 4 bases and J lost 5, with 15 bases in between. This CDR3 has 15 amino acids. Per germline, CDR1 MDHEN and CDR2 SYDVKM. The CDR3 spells CASSSVGPNRNTIYF. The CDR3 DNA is TGTGCCAGCAGTTCGGTGGGACCCAATAGAAACACCATATATTTT.

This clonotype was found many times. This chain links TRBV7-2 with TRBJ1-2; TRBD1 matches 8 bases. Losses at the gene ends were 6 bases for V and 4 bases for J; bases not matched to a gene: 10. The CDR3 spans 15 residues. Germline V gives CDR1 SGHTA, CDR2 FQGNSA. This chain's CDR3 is CASSPGQGLIYGYTF. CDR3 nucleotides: TGTGCCAGCAGTCCCGGACAGGGCTTGATCTATGGCTACACCTTC.

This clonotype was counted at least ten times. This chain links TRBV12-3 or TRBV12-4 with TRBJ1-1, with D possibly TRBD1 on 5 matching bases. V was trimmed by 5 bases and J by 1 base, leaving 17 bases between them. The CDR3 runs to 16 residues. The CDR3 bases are TGTGCCAGCAGTCGCGATCACAGGCGAGGGAACACTGAAGCTTTCTTT. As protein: CASSRDHRRGNTEAFF.

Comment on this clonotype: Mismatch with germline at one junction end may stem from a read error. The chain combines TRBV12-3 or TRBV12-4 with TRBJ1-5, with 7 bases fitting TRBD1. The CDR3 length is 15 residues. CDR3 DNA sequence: TGTGCCAGCCGGGGGGACAGCCTAAGCAGTCAGCCCCAGCATTTT. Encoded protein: CASRGDSLSSQPQHF.

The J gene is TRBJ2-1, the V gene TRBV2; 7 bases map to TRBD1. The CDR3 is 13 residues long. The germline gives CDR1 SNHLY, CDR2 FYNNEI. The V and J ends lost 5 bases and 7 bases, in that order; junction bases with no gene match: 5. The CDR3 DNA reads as TGTGCCAGCAGTCGGGACAGTCAGAATGAGCAGTTCTTC. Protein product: CASSRDSQNEQFF. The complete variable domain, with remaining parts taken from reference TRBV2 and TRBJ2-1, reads EPEVTQTPSHQVTQMGQEVILRCVPISNHLYFYWYRQILGQKVEFLVSFYNNEISEKSEIFDDQFSVERPDGSNFTLKIRSTKLEDSAMYFCASSRDSQNEQFFGPGTRLTVL.

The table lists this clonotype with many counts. CDR3 DNA sequence: TGTGCCAGCAGTTTGTGGAGGGCCGGGCCACCCCTCCACTTT. The encoded protein is CASSLWRAGPPLHF. This chain links TRBV28 with TRBJ1-6; the D is unclear. There are 14 residues in the CDR3. In germline, CDR1 is MDHEN, CDR2 SYDVKM. Deletions cut 3 bases from V and 11 bases from J, with 14 bases between.

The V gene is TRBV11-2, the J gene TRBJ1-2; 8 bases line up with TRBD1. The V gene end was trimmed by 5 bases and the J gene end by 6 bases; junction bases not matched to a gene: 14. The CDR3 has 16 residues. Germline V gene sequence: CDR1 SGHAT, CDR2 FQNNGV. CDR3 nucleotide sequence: TGTGCCAGCAGCACCAGACAGGGGCCGCGGAAGGATGGCTACACCTTC. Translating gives CASSTRQGPRKDGYTF.

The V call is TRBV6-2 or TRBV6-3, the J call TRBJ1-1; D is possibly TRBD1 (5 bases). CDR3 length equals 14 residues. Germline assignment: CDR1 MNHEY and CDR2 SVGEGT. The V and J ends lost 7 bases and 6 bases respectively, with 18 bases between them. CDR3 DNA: TGTGCCAGCATCAACGGGGGGGTCCAGCCTGAAGCTTTCTTT. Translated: CASINGGVQPEAFF.